This is a list of T cell receptor beta chains from one sample in a study of cytomegalovirus exposure and HLA in healthy donors. The protocol was immunoSEQ multiplex PCR, while the TCRdb copy is restricted to in-frame clones and leaves out a portion. The data contain 150,000 or so clones, around 84% of them seen just once; the ten biggest clones take up 2% to 2.5%. Sequencing used PBMCs. The receptors were sampled from a human donor in good health. Both conserved end residues are part of each CDR3. D genes are given only for firm matches. Size is omitted from some rows. Given values are once, few, many or a class for expanded clones.

CDR3 length | clone size | D gene | J gene | V gene | CDR3 protein | CDR3 DNA
14 | . | TRBD1 | TRBJ1-2 | TRBV6-4 | CASSPGQGGYGYTF | TGTGCCAGCAGTCCGGGACAGGGTGGTTATGGCTACACCTTC
16 | . | . | TRBJ1-5 | TRBV19 | CASSTWTGYSNQPQHF | TGTGCCAGTAGTACCTGGACGGGGTATAGCAATCAGCCCCAGCATTTT
14 | . | . | TRBJ2-1 | TRBV27 | CASSLATWYNEQFF | TGTGCCAGCAGTTTAGCGACTTGGTACAATGAGCAGTTCTTC
16 | . | TRBD2 | TRBJ2-2 | TRBV27 | CASKPSASGATGELFF | TGTGCCAGCAAACCTTCGGCTAGCGGGGCCACCGGGGAGCTGTTTTTT
16 | . | . | TRBJ1-5 | TRBV7-2 | CASSLEGVLSNQPQHF | TGTGCCAGCAGCCTTGAAGGAGTTTTGAGCAATCAGCCCCAGCATTTT
14 | . | TRBD1 | TRBJ1-2 | TRBV28 | CASSGPGGHYGYTF | TGTGCCAGCAGTGGGCCAGGGGGGCACTATGGCTACACCTTC
15 | . | TRBD2 | TRBJ2-7 | TRBV7-2 | CASSLGSGRASEQYF | TGTGCCAGCAGCTTAGGGAGCGGGAGGGCCTCCGAGCAGTACTTC
16 | . | . | TRBJ2-1 | TRBV4-3 | CASSQDLRETHNEQFF | TGCGCCAGCAGCCAAGATCTGCGAGAAACGCACAATGAGCAGTTCTTC
14 | . | TRBD1 | TRBJ1-1 | TRBV19 | CASSTRTGGTEAFF | TGTGCCAGTAGTACTAGGACAGGGGGCACTGAAGCTTTCTTT
14 | . | TRBD1 | TRBJ2-5 | TRBV5-1 | CASSVQGAGETQYF | TGCGCCAGCAGCGTTCAGGGGGCAGGGGAGACCCAGTACTTC
13 | . | TRBD2 | TRBJ2-7 | TRBV25-1 | CATRGDYISEQYF | TGTGCCACCCGCGGGGACTACATCTCCGAGCAGTACTTC
15 | . | TRBD1 | TRBJ1-1 | TRBV18 | CASSPLGQGITEAFF | TGTGCCAGCTCACCACTAGGACAGGGGATAACTGAAGCTTTCTTT
15 | . | TRBD2 | TRBJ2-3 | TRBV7-3 | CASSLTGGDLDTQYF | TGTGCCAGCAGCTTAACGGGGGGGGATCTAGATACGCAGTATTTT
13 | . | . | TRBJ2-1 | TRBV12-2 | CASSVREGGEQFF | TGTGCAAGTTCTGTGCGGGAGGGCGGAGAGCAGTTCTTC
18 | . | . | TRBJ2-5 | TRBV15 | CATSREQNWWDNEETQYF | TGTGCCACCAGCAGAGAGCAAAATTGGTGGGACAACGAAGAGACCCAGTACTTC
13 | . | . | TRBJ2-1 | TRBV6-5 | CASRSPGGNEQFF | TGTGCCAGCAGGTCCCCTGGAGGGAATGAGCAGTTCTTC
15 | once | TRBD2 | TRBJ2-7 | TRBV5-4 | CASSLAPGGSYEQYF | TGTGCCAGCAGCTTGGCTCCGGGGGGGTCCTACGAGCAGTACTTC
16 | . | TRBD2 | TRBJ2-7 | TRBV7-2 | CASSFTGSGGAYEQYF | TGTGCCAGCAGCTTTACGGGGTCCGGGGGGGCCTACGAGCAGTACTTC
14 | . | . | TRBJ1-5 | TRBV6-5 | CASSRYDSFQPQHF | TGTGCCAGCAGTCGTTATGACAGCTTTCAGCCCCAGCATTTT
16 | . | TRBD2 | TRBJ2-1 | TRBV28 | CASSPATSGRANEQFF | TGTGCCAGCAGTCCCGCAACTAGCGGGAGGGCCAATGAGCAGTTCTTC
11 | . | . | TRBJ2-3 | TRBV10-3 | CAISQTDTQYF | TGTGCCATCAGCCAAACAGATACGCAGTATTTT
15 | . | . | TRBJ2-3 | TRBV7-3 | CASSSTRVRTDTQYF | TGTGCCAGCAGCTCGACTCGAGTACGCACAGATACGCAGTATTTT
15 | . | . | TRBJ1-1 | TRBV2 | CASTVEGRVNTEAFF | TGTGCCAGCACGGTAGAGGGGAGGGTGAACACTGAAGCTTTCTTT
14 | . | . | TRBJ1-1 | TRBV28 | CASSSPGQNTEAFF | TGTGCCAGCAGTTCTCCTGGGCAGAACACTGAAGCTTTCTTT
13 | . | TRBD1 | TRBJ1-4 | TRBV25-1 | CASRGQFNEKLFF | TGTGCCAGCAGGGGACAGTTTAATGAAAAACTGTTTTTT
14 | . | . | TRBJ1-5 | TRBV4-1 | CASSQAPDSQPQHF | TGCGCCAGCAGCCAAGCCCCCGACTCTCAGCCCCAGCATTTT
18 | once | TRBD2 | TRBJ2-2 | TRBV5-1 | CASSRAGTSSEGGGELFF | TGCGCCAGCAGTCGAGCCGGGACTAGTAGCGAGGGAGGCGGGGAGCTGTTTTTT
16 | few | . | TRBJ2-1 | TRBV27 | CASSFTINSWYNEQFF | TGTGCCAGCAGTTTCACGATTAACTCTTGGTACAATGAGCAGTTCTTC
14 | . | . | TRBJ1-2 | TRBV2 | CASRGTSVPYGYTF | TGTGCCAGCAGGGGGACATCCGTACCATATGGCTACACCTTC
14 | . | . | TRBJ2-1 | TRBV25-1 | CATNTGKSYNEQFF | TGTGCCACTAACACAGGGAAATCCTACAATGAGCAGTTCTTC
17 | . | . | TRBJ2-3 | TRBV6-1 | CASSDYSWAGSTDTQYF | TGTGCCAGCAGTGACTACTCTTGGGCTGGGAGCACAGATACGCAGTATTTT
13 | once | . | TRBJ2-2 | TRBV27 | CASSLTTTGELFF | TGTGCCAGCAGTTTGACAACCACCGGGGAGCTGTTTTTT
15 | . | TRBD1 | TRBJ1-2 | TRBV28 | CASSLISGGFYGYTF | TGTGCCAGCAGTTTAATCTCAGGGGGTTTCTATGGCTACACCTTC
15 | . | . | TRBJ2-4 | TRBV5-1 | CASSFAGRTKNIQYF | TGCGCCAGCAGCTTTGCAGGGAGGACCAAAAACATTCAGTACTTC
15 | . | TRBD2 | TRBJ2-7 | TRBV18 | CASSLTVPGGYEQYF | TGTGCCAGCTCACTGACAGTTCCGGGGGGCTACGAGCAGTACTTC
14 | few | . | TRBJ2-2 | TRBV19 | CASSMELYTGELFF | TGTGCCAGTAGTATGGAGCTCTACACCGGGGAGCTGTTTTTT
17 | . | TRBD1 | TRBJ1-5 | TRBV28 | CASISPLGQFSNQPQHF | TGTGCCAGCATCTCACCACTGGGACAGTTTAGCAATCAGCCCCAGCATTTT
13 | . | TRBD1 | TRBJ2-7 | TRBV28 | CASRSGQFYEQYF | TGTGCCAGCAGATCGGGACAGTTCTACGAGCAGTACTTC
13 | . | . | TRBJ1-5 | TRBV6-4 | CASSPQGNQPQHF | TGTGCCAGCAGTCCACAGGGTAATCAGCCCCAGCATTTT
15 | few | TRBD1 | TRBJ1-2 | TRBV28 | CASSLWIRGRDGYTF | TGTGCCAGCAGTTTATGGATCAGGGGGCGGGATGGCTACACCTTC